This TCR beta chain was sequenced in a study of blood T cell repertoires in COVID-19. Study overall: There were acute and convalescent COVID-19 samples, and they came from the United States, Italy and Spain. The cDNA or gDNA used as material had been derived from T cells, B-cell-depleted T cells, or PBMCs.

Trimming cost V 4 bases and J 1 base, with 7 bases left between them. Germline V CDR1 and CDR2: MGHDK, SYGVNS. The CDR3 contains 14 residues. Under the authors' procedure: By means of reference gene primer amplification, nucleated cell counts were estimated. The repertoire was sequenced with immunoSEQ multiplex PCR; TCRdb's copy has only in-frame clones and lacks some. Clonal size and the V and J genes are those of that table, whereas D and trimming came from the DNA. The sample records 25,000 to 35,000 clones, 92% being singletons. The rearrangement joins TRBV25-1 to TRBJ2-2, with D unresolved. The clonotype originates from a man aged 45 to 65 with active COVID-19. The sample was peripheral blood. The CDR3 region is CASSAQQNTGELFF. The CDR3 coding sequence is TGTGCCAGCAGTGCACAGCAGAACACCGGGGAGCTGTTTTTT.